The 12 T cell receptor beta chains listed next were all sequenced from one sample in a study of blood T cells in healthy people across ages. A second PCR of roughly 7 to 11 cycles used a sample-barcoded 5' primer and a J-beta primer mix. TCRdb called the 5' RACE reads again in MiXCR, with one record for every CDR3 protein. The data contain approximately 810,000 distinct CDR3 sequences, about 30% of them singletons. Specimen: blood. These receptor sequences come from a woman older than 75 in good health.

Notes on this clonotype: A much larger clone is a single base away; this may be a read error. This chain links TRBV5-1 with TRBJ2-1; 7 bases map to TRBD1. J was trimmed by 5 bases and V by 4 bases; bases with no gene match: 6. The V gene's germline CDR1 is SGHRS and CDR2 YFSETQ. The CDR3 is made up of 14 amino acids. CDR3: CASSVRQGNNEQFF. The CDR3 DNA is TGCGCCAGCAGCGTGAGACAGGGAAACAATGAGCAGTTCTTC.

In this sample, this clonotype turned up many times. The rearrangement uses TRBV6-2 or TRBV6-3 and TRBJ1-2; D is possibly TRBD1 (6 bases). In germline, CDR1 is MNHEY, CDR2 SVGEGT. V shed 5 bases and J shed 8 bases, with 15 bases lying between them. The CDR3 is 13 residues long. DNA of the CDR3: TGTGCCAGCAGTACTGACAGGCCCGGAGGCTACACCTTC. It encodes CASSTDRPGGYTF.

This clonotype has just a few counts. Possible read error: a much larger clone is one base away. The chain has TRBV27 and TRBJ2-7, with D perhaps being TRBD1 or TRBD2 (5 bases each). CDR3 length: 15 residues. Germline values: CDR1 MNHEY, CDR2 SMNVEV (reference sequence). Trimming shortened V by 4 bases and J by 2 bases, and 15 bases separated the two germline ends. Here the CDR3 reads CASSSIPGPAYEQYF. The CDR3 DNA follows: TGTGCCAGCAGTTCCATCCCGGGACCCGCCTACGAGCAGTACTTC.

Of note for this clonotype: This may be a read error: a much more frequent sequence differs by one nucleotide. V usage is TRBV7-9 and J usage is TRBJ2-5, with a weak D call TRBD2 (5 bases). Germline V CDR1 and CDR2: SEHNR, FQNEAQ (reference sequence). The CDR3 has 12 residues. Between the trimmed V and J ends, which lost 4 bases and 11 bases, there was a span of 14 bases. The CDR3 DNA is TGTGCCAGCAGCTCGATGACATGGGAGCAGTACTTC. This encodes CASSSMTWEQYF. The complete variable domain, with remaining parts taken from reference TRBV7-9 and TRBJ2-5, reads DTGVSQNPRHKITKRGQNVTFRCDPISEHNRLYWYRQTLGQGPEFLTYFQNEAQLEKSRLLSDRFSAERPKGSFSTLEIQRTEQGDSAMYLCASSSMTWEQYFGPGTRLLVL.

This clonotype was recorded a few times. Given a much more abundant clone one base away, this may be a read error. The V call is TRBV5-1, the J call TRBJ1-4; D gene ambiguous. The CDR3 totals 12 residues. Trimming removed 1 base at V and 16 bases at J, with 14 bases between. Germline assignment: CDR1 SGHRS and CDR2 YFSETQ. This CDR3 is CASSLMEGRRFF. The CDR3 coding sequence is TGCGCCAGCAGCTTGATGGAGGGAAGACGGTTTTTT. Full variable domain (outside the CDR3, taken from reference TRBV5-1 and TRBJ1-4): KAGVTQTPRYLIKTRGQQVTLSCSPISGHRSVSWYQQTPGQGLQFLFEYFSETQRNKGNFPGRFSGRQFSNSRSEMNVSTLELGDSALYLCASSLMEGRRFFGSGTQLSVL.

A note on this clonotype: A much bigger clone sits one base away, suggesting this may be a read error. The V gene is TRBV6-5, the J gene TRBJ2-4; TRBD1 or TRBD2 may be the D gene (5 bases each). The DNA end lines up better with TRBJ2-7; the J call may be wrong. The CDR3 runs to 15 residues. Germline CDR1 is MNHEY and CDR2 is SVGAGI. Written as DNA, the CDR3 is TGTGCCAGCAACCCGTGGGGCGAGGGTCCCTACGAGCAGTACTTC. It is translated as CASNPWGEGPYEQYF.

This clonotype was seen at least ten times. The genes are TRBV10-3 and TRBJ1-2; no reliable D call. The germline V gene has CDR1 ENHRY and CDR2 SYGVKD. The V and J ends lost 0 bases and 2 bases respectively, with 13 bases between them. The CDR3 contains 16 residues. CDR3 in DNA: TGTGCCATCAGTGAGTCGTCCAGCCTCAGGAACTATGGCTACACCTTC. Its protein product is CAISESSSLRNYGYTF.

This clonotype has at least ten counts. This sequence joins TRBV30 and TRBJ2-1, with D perhaps matching TRBD1 (7 bases). Trimming took off 4 bases at V and 2 bases at J, with 18 bases between the two ends. There are 16 residues in the CDR3. The germline V gene encodes CDR1 GTSNPN and CDR2 SVGIG (reference sequence). CDR3 coding DNA: TGTGCCTGGAATGGGGGGACAGCACAAACCTACAATGAGCAGTTCTTC. It specifies CAWNGGTAQTYNEQFF.

Of note for this clonotype: One base away lies a much larger clone, so this may be a sequencing read error. The chain joins TRBV5-1 to TRBJ1-6; TRBD1 agrees at 7 bases. The CDR3 sequence is 16 residues long. The germline V gene has CDR1 SGHRS and CDR2 YFSETQ. CDR3 bases: TGCGCCAGCAGCTTGGCCAGGGGGGACTATAATTCACCCCCCCACTTT. Amino acids: CASSLARGDYNSPPHF.

This clonotype was counted ten times or more. This chain uses TRBV20-1 with TRBJ1-1, with a weak D call TRBD1 (6 bases). CDR1 is DFQATT, CDR2 SNEGSKA, per germline (reference sequence). This CDR3 spans 13 amino acids. V lost 6 bases, J lost 1 base, and 12 bases lay in between. The DNA for the CDR3 is TGCAGTGCCCCAAGGGGGAAGAACACTGAAGCTTTCTTT. It codes for CSAPRGKNTEAFF.

This rearrangement joins TRBV20-1 to TRBJ2-7, with D possibly being TRBD2 (6 bases). Germline CDR1 reads DFQATT; CDR2 reads SNEGSKA (reference sequence). V was pared by 2 bases and J by 0 bases, with 11 bases between. The CDR3 spans 14 residues. CDR3 residues: CSARRSGSSYEQYF. The CDR3 DNA reads as TGCAGTGCTAGACGTAGCGGATCCTCCTACGAGCAGTACTTC.

This clonotype was observed many times. The V gene is TRBV20-1, the J gene TRBJ2-7, with 8 bases aligning to TRBD2. Unmatched junction bases numbered 6, after V lost 1 base and J lost 4 bases. The CDR3 length is 14 residues. Germline-derived CDR1 and CDR2 are DFQATT and SNEGSKA (reference sequence). The CDR3 sequence is CSARAPGGGYEQYF. The CDR3 DNA follows: TGCAGTGCTAGAGCTCCGGGCGGGGGGTACGAGCAGTACTTC.